Below are 8 T cell receptor delta chains sequenced from a single sample in a study of γδ T cells in repeated Plasmodium falciparum infection. TCRdb repeated clone calling on the multiplex PCR reads with CATT. The sample consists of over 90,000 delta-chain clones, approximately 0.92% of them appearing once. Bulk repertoires came from Vgamma9/Vdelta2+ or Vdelta2-negative gammadelta T cells flow-sorted from PBMC. Sequencing was carried out using gamma-delta T cells from blood. Receptors were obtained from a pool of human donors (malaria-infected and uninfected, not separated).

Remarks on this clone: TCRdb attributes to this sequence the protein of a much larger clone, which differs from the DNA translation at residue 12; a read error is likely, and the protein displayed is translated from the DNA. V usage is TRDV1 and J usage is TRDJ1, with D perhaps TRDD3 (7 bases). The J gene is not listed in TCRdb, so it was assigned here from a DNA match to germline. This CDR3 region has 19 residues. V shed 0 bases and J shed 1 base, with 21 bases lying between them. Germline assignment: CDR1 TSWWSYY and CDR2 QGS. CDR3 amino acids: CALGELRPTWGTRTDKLIF. In DNA, the CDR3 is TGTGCTCTTGGGGAACTCCGTCCTACATGGGGGACACGCACCGATAAACTCATCTTT.

As regards this clone: This likely came from a read error, as a far larger clone is one base away. This specimen includes other DNA sequences encoding the same CDR3. The chain combines TRDV1 with TRDJ1, with 7 positions matching TRDD3. The germline V gene has CDR1 TSWWSYY and CDR2 QGS. This CDR3 spans 19 amino acids. CDR3 sequence reads: CALGDGVLWLGAHTDKLIF. The CDR3 DNA reads TGTGCTCTTGGGGATGGAGTCCTATGGCTGGGGGCGCACACCGATAAGCTCATCTTT.

Concerning this clone: It is likely a read error: a sequence one base away is far more abundant. The sample carries other DNA sequences with the same CDR3. The V gene is given as TRDV1, and no J gene call is available; the D call of TRDD3 is as the table states it, not checked on the DNA. The CDR3 spans 16 residues. CDR1 is TSWWSYY and CDR2 is QGS in the germline V gene. DNA for the CDR3: TGTGCTCTTGGGGAAGAAGAAATCTCTCTTACCGATAAACTTATCTTT. Encoded protein: CALGEEEISLTDKLIF.

Note on this clone: A far larger clone differs by one base, so this is likely a read error. The same CDR3 also results from other DNA sequences found in this sample. The J segment was not called; the V segment is TRDV2; the table names TRDD3, a call not compared with the DNA. The V gene's germline CDR1 is GEAIGNYY and CDR2 EKD. The CDR3 runs to 19 residues. The CDR3 coding sequence is TGTGCCTGTGACACCGTTGGGGGATATAGTGTGGGCATAACCGATAAACTCATCTTC. Translating it yields CACDTVGGYSVGITDKLIF.

Comments on this clone: Translating this DNA gives a protein that differs at residue 4 from the TCRdb one, which belongs to a much larger clone; a read error is likely, and the protein shown is this translation. The rearrangement uses TRDV2 and TRDJ1; 12 bases map to TRDD3. The J gene, not given by TCRdb, was assigned here from a germline match of the nucleotide sequence. The CDR3 length is 18 residues. Per the germline V gene, CDR1 is GEAIGNYY and CDR2 is EKD. Trimming at V came to 5 bases and at J to 4 bases, leaving 16 bases not matched to a gene. The CDR3 nucleotides are TGTGCCTGTGTCACTTCTCCGGTCTGGGGGATACGCAGCGATAAACTCATCTTT. Protein: CACVTSPVWGIRSDKLIF.

This clone was observed many times. For this DNA, TCRdb reports the protein of a much larger clone, which diverges at residue 11, most likely from a read error; the protein presented here is translated directly from the DNA. The V and J genes are TRDV2 and TRDJ1; 12 bases line up with TRDD3. The CDR3 is 18 residues long. Trimming removed 3 bases from V and 0 bases from J; junction bases left unmatched: 10. The germline CDR1 and CDR2 sequences are GEAIGNYY and EKD. This CDR3 is CACDALLGDTPYTDKLIF. CDR3 DNA sequence: TGTGCCTGTGACGCTTTACTGGGGGATACTCCCTACACCGATAAACTCATCTTT.

This clone came up a few times. TCRdb pairs this DNA with a much larger clone's protein that differs at residue 8, likely a read error; the protein shown was translated from the DNA. This sequence joins TRDV2 and TRDJ1; 7 nucleotides line up with TRDD3. Germline matching of the DNA provided the J gene here, since TCRdb leaves it blank. The germline gives CDR1 GEAIGNYY, CDR2 EKD. This CDR3 region has 17 residues. Trimming at V came to 3 bases and at J to 7 bases, leaving 19 bases not matched to a gene. CDR3: CACDWRLGAPSQTKLIF. The CDR3 nucleotides read TGTGCCTGTGACTGGAGGCTGGGGGCCCCGAGCCAGACTAAACTCATCTTT.

A note on this clone: A single base is all that separates this from a far larger clone, so a read error is likely. The sample has other DNA sequences that encode this CDR3 too. The chain recombines TRDV2 with TRDJ1; 12 bases agree with TRDD3. The CDR3 contains 21 residues. Germline CDR1 GEAIGNYY, CDR2 EKD. CDR3 protein: CACDTRNTSYLGDTYTDKLIF. The CDR3 DNA sequence: TGTGCCTGTGACACCCGGAACACTTCCTACCTGGGGGATACGTACACCGATAAACTCATCTTC.